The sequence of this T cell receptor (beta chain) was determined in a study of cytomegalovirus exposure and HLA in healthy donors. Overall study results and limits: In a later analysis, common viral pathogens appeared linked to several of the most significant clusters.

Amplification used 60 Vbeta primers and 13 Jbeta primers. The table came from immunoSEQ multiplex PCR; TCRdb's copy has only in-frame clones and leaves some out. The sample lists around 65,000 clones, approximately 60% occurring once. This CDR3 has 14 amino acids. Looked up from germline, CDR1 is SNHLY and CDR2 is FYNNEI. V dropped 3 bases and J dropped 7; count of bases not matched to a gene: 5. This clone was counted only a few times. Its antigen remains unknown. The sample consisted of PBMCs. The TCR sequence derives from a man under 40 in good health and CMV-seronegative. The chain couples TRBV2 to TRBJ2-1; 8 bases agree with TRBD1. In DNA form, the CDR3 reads TGTGCCAGCAGTGACGGACAGGGTTTTAATGAGCAGTTCTTC. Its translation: CASSDGQGFNEQFF.